The clone carrying this T cell receptor beta chain was seen repeatedly, ten times or more. The antigen is not known. This entry comes from a study of T cells in Graves' hyperthyroidism and ophthalmopathy. Amplification of TCR beta CDR3 regions used RNA as the template. RT-PCR in the first round (using the HTBI primer set) targeted the TCR CDR3. TCRdb ran MiXCR on the multiplex PCR reads and lists one entry per CDR3 protein. The sample consists of nearly 600,000 distinct CDR3 sequences, 14% of them appearing once. Patients showing uncontrolled infection, other autoimmune disease, pregnancy or lactation were ineligible. From germline, CDR1 is MDHEN and CDR2 SYDVKM. V was clipped by 4 bases and J by 4 bases, with 16 bases between them. This CDR3 is built from 15 residues. General study findings and limits: Ophthalmopathy was identified by the model a median about six months ahead of onset.

This chain joins TRBV28 and TRBJ2-5; D might be TRBD2 (6 bases). What was sequenced was blood. This TCR came from a woman younger than 45 with Graves' hyperthyroidism that later progressed to Graves' ophthalmopathy. The CDR3: CASSSGDRAAETQYF. CDR3 sequence (DNA): TGTGCCAGCAGTTCGGGGGATCGTGCGGCAGAGACCCAGTACTTC.